This is a list of T cell receptor beta chains from one sample in a study of blood T cell repertoires in COVID-19. The table came from immunoSEQ multiplex PCR; TCRdb's copy has only in-frame clones and leaves some out. The sample consists of 75,000 to 90,000 clones, 90% of them appearing once. Sequencing was carried out using peripheral blood. The receptor source for this set is a woman between 45 and 60 years old in a cohort sampled during active COVID-19. The CDR3 runs from the conserved cysteine through the conserved F or W. Each record gives: J gene, D gene, CDR3 length, V gene, CDR3 DNA, CDR3 protein. The D gene is left open where the match is weak.

TRBJ2-1	-	11	TRBV11-2	TGTGCCAGCAGCTTAGGCGCAAGAGGGTTCTTC	CASSLGARGFF
TRBJ1-1	TRBD1	14	TRBV6-5	TGTGCCAGCACCAGAGGGACAGTGAACACTGAAGCTTTCTTT	CASTRGTVNTEAFF
TRBJ2-2	TRBD2	18	TRBV3-1/TRBV3-2	TGTGCCAGCAGCCGACAGCCGGGACTAGCGGGAGTAACCGGGGAGCTGTTTTTT	CASSRQPGLAGVTGELFF
TRBJ2-7	TRBD2	16	TRBV7-8	TGTGCCAGCAGCTTAGAGCGGCGGGAGTGGTCCTACGAGCAGTACTTC	CASSLERREWSYEQYF
TRBJ1-1	TRBD1	14	TRBV9	TGTGCCAGCACCTCAGGGGGAGAGGACACTGAAGCTTTCTTT	CASTSGGEDTEAFF
TRBJ2-1	-	19	TRBV4-2	TGTGCCAGCAGCCAAGATGGTAGGTCTACCTGGAGCTCCTACAATGAGCAGTTCTTC	CASSQDGRSTWSSYNEQFF
TRBJ2-1	TRBD2	15	TRBV4-1	TGCGCCAGCAGCCTCCTAGCGGGAGGGCCCAATGAGCAGTTCTTC	CASSLLAGGPNEQFF
TRBJ1-2	-	15	TRBV28	TGTGCCAGCTCCAAGGGGGGGACTCGGGGGTATGGCTACACCTTC	CASSKGGTRGYGYTF
TRBJ2-7	TRBD2	15	TRBV3-1/TRBV3-2	TGTGCCAGCAGCCAATTAGCGGGAGTGGCCAACGAGCAGTACTTC	CASSQLAGVANEQYF
TRBJ2-3	TRBD1	16	TRBV10-3	TGTGCCATCAGTGCCTCCGGGACAGGGAGCACAGATACGCAGTATTTT	CAISASGTGSTDTQYF
TRBJ2-5	-	18	TRBV5-6	TGTGCCAGCAGCTTGGGCGTGCTTCAGGTTCCAACCCAAGAGACCCAGTACTTC	CASSLGVLQVPTQETQYF
TRBJ1-1	-	14	TRBV5-4	TGTGCCAGCAGCTGGGATTTGGGGGCGGATGAAGCTTTCTTT	CASSWDLGADEAFF
TRBJ2-7	TRBD1	15	TRBV18	TGTGCCAGCTCACTAGGACAGGGATTAACCTACGAGCAGTACTTC	CASSLGQGLTYEQYF
TRBJ2-4	TRBD2	15	TRBV7-3	TGTGCCAGCAGCCCAGGAGGTAGCGGGAGGGGTCTTCAGTACTTC	CASSPGGSGRGLQYF
TRBJ2-3	-	15	TRBV5-1	TGCGCCAGCAGCTTGGGAGGGATGGTCACAGATACGCAGTATTTT	CASSLGGMVTDTQYF
TRBJ1-5	-	14	TRBV5-1	TGCGCCAGCAGCTTGGAGGGGGAAGATCAGCCCCAGCATTTT	CASSLEGEDQPQHF